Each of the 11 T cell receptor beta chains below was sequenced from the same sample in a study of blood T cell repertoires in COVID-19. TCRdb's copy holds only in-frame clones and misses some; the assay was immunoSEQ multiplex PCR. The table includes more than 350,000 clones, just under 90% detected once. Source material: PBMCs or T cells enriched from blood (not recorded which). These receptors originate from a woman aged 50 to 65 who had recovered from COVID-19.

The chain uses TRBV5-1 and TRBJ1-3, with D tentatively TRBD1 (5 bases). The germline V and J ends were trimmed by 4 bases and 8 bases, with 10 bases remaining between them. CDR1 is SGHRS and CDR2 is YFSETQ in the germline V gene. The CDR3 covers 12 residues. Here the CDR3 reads CASSGGGDTIYF. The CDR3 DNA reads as TGCGCCAGCAGCGGCGGGGGAGACACCATATATTTT.

DNA for the CDR3: TGCGCCAGCAGTGAAACCAGGGGCCGAGATACGCAGTATTTT. Its protein product is CASSETRGRDTQYF. The J gene is TRBJ2-3, the V gene TRBV5-1; D may be TRBD1 (6 bases). Germline V lookup: CDR1 SGHRS, CDR2 YFSETQ. V was cut by 5 bases and J by 5 bases, with 15 bases left in between. The CDR3 covers 14 residues.

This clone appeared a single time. The CDR3 region has the DNA TGTGCCAGCAGTGAACGGGACAGGCGATCCTATGGCTACACCTTC. Protein sequence: CASSERDRRSYGYTF. The chain couples TRBV2 to TRBJ1-2; 8 nucleotides agree with TRBD1. Germline V CDR1 and CDR2: SNHLY, FYNNEI. This CDR3 is built from 15 residues. J gave up 4 bases and V 2 bases, and 6 bases lay outside the gene matches.

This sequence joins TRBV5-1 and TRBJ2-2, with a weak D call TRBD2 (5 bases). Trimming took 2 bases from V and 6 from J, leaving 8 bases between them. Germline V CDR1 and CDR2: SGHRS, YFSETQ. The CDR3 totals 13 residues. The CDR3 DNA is TGCGCCAGCAGCTTTCGGGATGCCGGGGAGCTGTTTTTT. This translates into CASSFRDAGELFF.

This CDR3 is CASSGWTGTYEQYF. CDR3 bases: TGTGCCAGTAGTGGATGGACGGGAACCTACGAGCAGTACTTC. This chain links TRBV19 with TRBJ2-7, with D maybe TRBD2 (5 bases). The CDR3 has 14 residues. The germline V gene has CDR1 LNHDA and CDR2 SQIVND (reference sequence). Trimming stripped 5 bases from V and 2 bases from J, with 13 bases between. Full variable domain (outside the CDR3, taken from reference TRBV19 and TRBJ2-7): DGGITQSPKYLFRKEGQNVTLSCEQNLNHDAMYWYRQDPGQGLRLIYYSQIVNDFQKGDIAEGYSVSREKKESFPLTVTSAQKNPTAFYLCASSGWTGTYEQYFGPGTRLTVT.

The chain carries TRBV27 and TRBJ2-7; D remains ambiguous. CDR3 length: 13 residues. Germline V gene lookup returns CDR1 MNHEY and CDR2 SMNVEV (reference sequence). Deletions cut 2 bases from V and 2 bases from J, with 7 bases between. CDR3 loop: CASSLNGAYEQYF. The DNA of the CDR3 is TGTGCCAGCAGTTTAAACGGAGCCTACGAGCAGTACTTC.

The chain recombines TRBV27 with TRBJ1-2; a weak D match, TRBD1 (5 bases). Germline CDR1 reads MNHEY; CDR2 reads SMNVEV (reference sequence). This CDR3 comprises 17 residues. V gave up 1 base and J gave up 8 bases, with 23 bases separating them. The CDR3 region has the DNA TGTGCCAGCAGTTTATTGGGGCAGGGCCCTCTCTTCCGGGGCTACACCTTC. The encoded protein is CASSLLGQGPLFRGYTF.

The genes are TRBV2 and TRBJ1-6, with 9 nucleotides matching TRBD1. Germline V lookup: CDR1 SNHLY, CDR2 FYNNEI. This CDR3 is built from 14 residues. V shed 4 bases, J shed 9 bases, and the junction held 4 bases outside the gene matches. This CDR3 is CASSGRDRASPLHF. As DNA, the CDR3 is TGTGCCAGCAGTGGCCGGGACAGGGCTTCACCCCTCCACTTT. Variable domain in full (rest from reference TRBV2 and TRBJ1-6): EPEVTQTPSHQVTQMGQEVILRCVPISNHLYFYWYRQILGQKVEFLVSFYNNEISEKSEIFDDQFSVERPDGSNFTLKIRSTKLEDSAMYFCASSGRDRASPLHFGNGTRLTVT.

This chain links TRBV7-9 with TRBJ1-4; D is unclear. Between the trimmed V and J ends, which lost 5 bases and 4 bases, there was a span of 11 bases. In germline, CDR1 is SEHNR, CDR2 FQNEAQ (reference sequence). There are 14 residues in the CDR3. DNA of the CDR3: TGTGCCAGCAGCCTTGCAGAAATTAATGAAAAACTGTTTTTT. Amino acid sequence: CASSLAEINEKLFF.

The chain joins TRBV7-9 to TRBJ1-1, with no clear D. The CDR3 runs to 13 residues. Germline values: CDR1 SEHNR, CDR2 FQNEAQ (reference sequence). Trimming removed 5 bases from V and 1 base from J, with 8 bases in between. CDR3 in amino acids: CASSTQSNTEAFF. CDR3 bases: TGTGCCAGCAGCACACAGTCGAACACTGAAGCTTTCTTT. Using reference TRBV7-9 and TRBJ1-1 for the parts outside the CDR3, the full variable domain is DTGVSQNPRHKITKRGQNVTFRCDPISEHNRLYWYRQTLGQGPEFLTYFQNEAQLEKSRLLSDRFSAERPKGSFSTLEIQRTEQGDSAMYLCASSTQSNTEAFFGQGTRLTVV.

The CDR3 nucleotides read TGTGCCAGCAGCTCAATACAGGGGGCGCTTGGAAACACCATATATTTT. Its protein is CASSSIQGALGNTIYF. The chain couples TRBV5-5 to TRBJ1-3; 9 bases are a match to TRBD1. V lost 3 bases and J lost 3; bases outside the gene matches: 7. CDR3 length equals 16 residues. Germline-derived CDR1 and CDR2 are SGHKS and YYEKEE (reference sequence).